These 15 T cell receptor beta chains share one sample of origin, sequenced in a study of monozygotic twins with inflammatory bowel disease. TCRdb re-called the 5' RACE reads and gives one entry per CDR3 protein, without DNA. The record lists more than 350,000 distinct CDR3 sequences, of which the ten most abundant hold 2% to 2.5%. The sequenced sample consisted of blood. The source of these receptors is a human donor with ulcerative colitis or Crohn's disease, or a healthy co-twin of an affected twin (not recorded which).

The V gene is TRBV6-5, the J gene TRBJ2-4. There are 16 residues in the CDR3. Looked up from germline, CDR1 is MNHEY and CDR2 is SVGAGI. CDR3 amino acids: CASSYSRDGAKNIQYF.

The CDR3 loop is CASLGQGEVSTYEQYF. The chain is built from TRBV6-2 or TRBV6-3 and TRBJ2-7; the TCRdb call, TRBD1, lacks DNA for checking. Germline V gene sequence: CDR1 MNHEY, CDR2 SVGEGT. The CDR3 extends over 16 amino acids.

The chain is built from TRBV4-1 and TRBJ2-5; TCRdb lists TRBD1, though no DNA is available to test this call. CDR1 and CDR2 from the germline V gene are MGHRA and YSYEKL. This CDR3 region has 14 residues. CDR3 sequence reads: CASSEDGGVETQYF.

The chain has TRBV4-1 and TRBJ2-5; there is no DNA to check the TCRdb D call of TRBD2. Germline CDR1 reads MGHRA; CDR2 reads YSYEKL. The CDR3 is made up of 16 amino acids. The CDR3 spells CASSQGSGLAGETQYF.

The V call is TRBV10-3, the J call TRBJ2-7; TCRdb returns TRBD1, unconfirmable since there is no DNA. Germline CDR1 is ENHRY and CDR2 is SYGVKD. The CDR3 totals 14 residues. CDR3: CAIRPGTAYYEQYF.

The chain joins TRBV14 to TRBJ1-6. The CDR3 sequence is 15 residues long. From germline, CDR1 is SGHDN and CDR2 FVKESK. CDR3 protein: CASSQAPAGKSPLHF.

This chain joins TRBV4-1 and TRBJ2-1; TCRdb's D call of TRBD2 is untestable without DNA. CDR3 length equals 18 residues. CDR1 and CDR2 (germline): MGHRA, YSYEKL. The CDR3 loop reads CASSQAVGLAGPYNEQFF.

The rearrangement links TRBV12-5 to TRBJ1-5; TCRdb gives TRBD1 as the D gene, but with no DNA this cannot be confirmed. CDR1 and CDR2 (germline): LGHNT, FRNRAP. The CDR3 loop spans 17 amino acids. The CDR3 loop reads CASGGGIGTDPNQPQHF.

The chain recombines TRBV20-1 with TRBJ2-7; TCRdb lists TRBD2, though no DNA is available to test this call. This CDR3 contains 14 residues. From germline, CDR1 is DFQATT and CDR2 SNEGSKA (reference sequence). The chain's CDR3 is CSARVSGSLHEQYF.

The chain is built from TRBV5-6 and TRBJ2-2; TCRdb's assignment of TRBD1 cannot be checked, as there is no DNA. Germline-derived CDR1 and CDR2 are SGHDT and YYEEEE. The CDR3 length is 16 residues. The CDR3 protein is CASSLAGVRDTGELFF.

The chain uses TRBV12-3 or TRBV12-4 and TRBJ1-6. This CDR3 contains 13 residues. CDR3 sequence: CASSLYLNSPLHF.

The chain joins TRBV7-6 to TRBJ2-1. CDR1 is SGHVS and CDR2 is FNYEAQ in the germline V gene. This CDR3 contains 15 residues. CDR3 protein: CASSFAARSYNEQFF. The full variable domain, rest sourced from reference TRBV7-6 and TRBJ2-1, is GAGVSQSPRYKVTKRGQDVALRCDPISGHVSLYWYRQALGQGPEFLTYFNYEAQQDKSGLPNDRFSAERPEGSISTLTIQRTEQRDSAMYRCASSFAARSYNEQFFGPGTRLTVL.

The chain has TRBV12-3 or TRBV12-4 and TRBJ1-5. The CDR3 totals 12 residues. The CDR3: CASSLNRQPQHF.

This chain joins TRBV20-1 and TRBJ2-1; without DNA, the TCRdb call of TRBD2 cannot be checked. The germline V gene has CDR1 DFQATT and CDR2 SNEGSKA (reference sequence). The CDR3 totals 13 residues. This CDR3 is CSSRKQGIDEQFF.

This chain's CDR3 is CAISAREPGAGELFF. The chain uses TRBV10-3 and TRBJ2-2; absent DNA, TCRdb's TRBD1 call cannot be checked. The germline V gene encodes CDR1 ENHRY and CDR2 SYGVKD. The CDR3 has 15 residues.